This T cell receptor beta chain was found in a study of blood T cells in healthy people across ages. General study findings and limits: PBMCs went unsorted, and a conclusive naive versus antigen-experienced comparison was therefore prevented. Donor CMV status, an unknown factor, possibly confounded changes in expanded clonotypes.

The V gene end was trimmed by 3 bases and the J gene end by 5 bases; junction bases not matched to a gene: 10. CDR1 and CDR2 (germline): SGDLS, YYNGEE. This CDR3 is built from 15 residues. Using a J-beta primer mix together with a sample-barcoded 5' primer, a second PCR was run for roughly 6 to 12 cycles. Any given sample supplied a minimum of 2.5 million CDR3-containing paired-end reads. TCRdb re-called the 5' RACE reads with MiXCR, one entry per CDR3 protein. This sample has roughly 1,800,000 distinct CDR3 sequences, with less than 50% found just once. Regarding this clonotype: The target antigen is unknown.

The source material was blood. The chain joins TRBV9 to TRBJ1-1, with 7 bases lining up with TRBD1. This TCR was sampled from a woman aged 40 to 50 in good health. Here the CDR3 reads CASSAPSGGRTEAFF. DNA for the CDR3: TGTGCCAGCAGCGCCCCGTCAGGGGGAAGGACTGAAGCTTTCTTT.